This TCR beta chain was observed in a study of response to subunit inactivated influenza vaccine. TCRdb fed the RT-PCR reads into MiXCR, producing one record per CDR3 protein. Of more than 700,000 distinct CDR3 sequences detected, 21% appear once; the ten largest clones hold about 10%. Germline values: CDR1 SEHNR, CDR2 FQNEAQ (reference sequence). The CDR3 is 17 amino acids. V gave up 4 bases and J gave up 7 bases; unmatched junction bases: 16. The source material was PBMCs from blood, sampled roughly 5 days after vaccination. The genes are TRBV7-9 and TRBJ2-5; 9 positions match TRBD1. The TCR sequence derives from a man in his fifties who received an inactivated influenza vaccine. CDR3 bases: TGTGCCAGCAGCTCTCAAGGGGAGTGGACAGGGGCTGGGACCCAGTACTTC. The encoded protein is CASSSQGEWTGAGTQYF.